This TCR beta chain comes out of a study of T cells in Graves' hyperthyroidism and ophthalmopathy. Regions amplified from RNA transcripts were the TCR beta CDR3 regions. First-round RT-PCR targeting the TCR CDR3 was performed with the HTBI primer set. TCRdb re-called the multiplex PCR reads with MiXCR, one entry per CDR3 protein. The profile covers hundreds of thousands of distinct CDR3 sequences, with 15% to 20% appearing a single time and 3.5% to 4% taken by the ten largest. This clonotype was counted between two and nine times. This CDR3 has 16 amino acids. V was clipped by 6 bases and J by 3 bases, with 18 bases between them. Germline-derived CDR1 and CDR2 are SGDLS and YYNGEE.

The sequence derives from a woman aged 25 to 39 with Graves' hyperthyroidism. The source material was blood. The rearrangement uses TRBV9 and TRBJ2-2; either TRBD1 or TRBD2 may fit D (6 bases each). Here the CDR3 DNA reads TGTGCCAGCAAAACTGGGGGGCAAAGCGACACCGGGGAGCTGTTTTTT. Translated, it gives CASKTGGQSDTGELFF.